This paragraph covers one TCR beta chain sequence. Its specificity is unknown. This record belongs to a study of CD8 T cells in ankylosing spondylitis. Regarding the study as a whole: Among TCR beta sequences, a motif of several highly homologous variants appeared characteristic of ankylosing spondylitis blood. Disease-linked clones were CD8+ and relatively rare in peripheral blood.

TCRdb passed the 5' RACE reads through MiXCR, listing each CDR3 protein once. This sample has 750,000 to 850,000 distinct CDR3 sequences, with approximately 12% found just once. V was trimmed by 0 bases and J by 3 bases, leaving 5 bases between them. This CDR3 is built from 13 residues. Germline CDR1 reads SGHDT; CDR2 reads YYEEEE. The chain has TRBV5-6 and TRBJ2-3; D unclear. The sequencing sample was made of blood, either unsorted or a sorted T cell fraction (not recorded which). This TCR derives from a male donor with ankylosing spondylitis. Here the CDR3 DNA reads TGTGCCAGCAGCTTGGTCATGACAGATACGCAGTATTTT. Amino acids: CASSLVMTDTQYF.